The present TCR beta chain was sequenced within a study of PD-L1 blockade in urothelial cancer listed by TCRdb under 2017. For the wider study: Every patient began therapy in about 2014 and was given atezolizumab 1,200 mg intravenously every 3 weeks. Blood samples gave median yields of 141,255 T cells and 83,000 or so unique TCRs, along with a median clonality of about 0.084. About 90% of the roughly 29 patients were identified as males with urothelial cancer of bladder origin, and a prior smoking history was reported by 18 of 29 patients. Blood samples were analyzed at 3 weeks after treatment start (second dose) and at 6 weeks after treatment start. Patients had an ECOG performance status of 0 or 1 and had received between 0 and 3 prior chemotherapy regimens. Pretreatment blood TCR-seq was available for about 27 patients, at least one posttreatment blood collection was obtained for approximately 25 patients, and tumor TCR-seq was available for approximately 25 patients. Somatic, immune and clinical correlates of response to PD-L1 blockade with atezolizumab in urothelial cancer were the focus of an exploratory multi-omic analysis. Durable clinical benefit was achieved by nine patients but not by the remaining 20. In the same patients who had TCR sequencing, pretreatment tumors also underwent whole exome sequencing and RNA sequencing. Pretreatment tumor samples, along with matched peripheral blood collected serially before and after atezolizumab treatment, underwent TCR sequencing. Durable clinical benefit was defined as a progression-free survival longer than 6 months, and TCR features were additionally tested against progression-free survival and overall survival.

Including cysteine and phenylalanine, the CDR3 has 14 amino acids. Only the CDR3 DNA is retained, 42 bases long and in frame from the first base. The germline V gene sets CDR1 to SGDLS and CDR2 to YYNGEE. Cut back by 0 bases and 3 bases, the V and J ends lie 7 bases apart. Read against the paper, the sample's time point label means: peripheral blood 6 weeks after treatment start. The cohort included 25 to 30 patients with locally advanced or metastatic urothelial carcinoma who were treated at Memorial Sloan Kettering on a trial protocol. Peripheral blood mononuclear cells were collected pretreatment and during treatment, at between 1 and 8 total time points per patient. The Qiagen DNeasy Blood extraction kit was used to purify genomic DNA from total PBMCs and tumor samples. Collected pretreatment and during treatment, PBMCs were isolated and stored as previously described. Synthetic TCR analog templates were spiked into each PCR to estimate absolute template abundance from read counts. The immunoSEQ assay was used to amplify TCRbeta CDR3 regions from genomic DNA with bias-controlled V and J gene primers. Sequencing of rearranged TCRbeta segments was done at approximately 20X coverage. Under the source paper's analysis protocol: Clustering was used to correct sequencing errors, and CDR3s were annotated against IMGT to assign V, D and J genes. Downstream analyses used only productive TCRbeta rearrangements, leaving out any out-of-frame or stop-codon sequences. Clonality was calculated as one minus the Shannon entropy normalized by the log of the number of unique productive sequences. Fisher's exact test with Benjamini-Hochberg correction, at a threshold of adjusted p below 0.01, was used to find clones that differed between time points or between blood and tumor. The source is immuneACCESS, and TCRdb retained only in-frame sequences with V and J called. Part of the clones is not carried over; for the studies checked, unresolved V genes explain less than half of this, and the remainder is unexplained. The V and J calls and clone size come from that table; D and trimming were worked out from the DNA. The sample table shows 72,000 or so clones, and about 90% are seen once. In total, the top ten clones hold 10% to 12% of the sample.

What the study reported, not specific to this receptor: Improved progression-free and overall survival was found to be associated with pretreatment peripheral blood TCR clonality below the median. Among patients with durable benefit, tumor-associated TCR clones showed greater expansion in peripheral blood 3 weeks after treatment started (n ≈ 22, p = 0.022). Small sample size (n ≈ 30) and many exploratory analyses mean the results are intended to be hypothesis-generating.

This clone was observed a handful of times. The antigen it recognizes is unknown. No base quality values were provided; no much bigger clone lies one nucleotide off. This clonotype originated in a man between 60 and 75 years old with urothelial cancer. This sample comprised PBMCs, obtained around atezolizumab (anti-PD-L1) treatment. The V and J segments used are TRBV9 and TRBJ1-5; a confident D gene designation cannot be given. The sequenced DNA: TGTGCCAGCAGCGTAGGGGCTAACAATCAGCCCCAGCATTTT. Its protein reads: CASSVGANNQPQHF.